The 9 T cell receptor beta chains given below trace back to one sample, sequenced in a study of T cell responses to AZD1222 COVID-19 vaccine. The method was immunoSEQ multiplex PCR; TCRdb's version includes in-frame clones alone and lacks a portion of them. The table includes fewer than 95,000 clones, over 75% detected once. The sequencing used peripheral blood, collected 28 days after the second AZD1222 dose. These receptors originate from an adult who received the AZD1222 COVID-19 vaccine.

This chain links TRBV7-2 with TRBJ1-2; 7 bases are shared with TRBD1. This CDR3 has 13 amino acids. After removal of 3 bases from V and 5 bases from J, the junction contained 3 bases not matched to a gene. Germline values: CDR1 SGHTA, CDR2 FQGNSA. CDR3 region: CASSLGQPYGYTF. CDR3 sequence (DNA): TGTGCCAGCAGCTTGGGACAGCCGTATGGCTACACCTTC.

This rearrangement joins TRBV4-2 to TRBJ1-1; 8 nucleotides agree with TRBD1. The germline gives CDR1 LGHNA, CDR2 YNFKEQ. CDR3 size: 20 residues. The trim removed 0 bases at V and 5 bases at J, leaving 20 bases unmatched. CDR3 DNA: TGTGCCAGCAGCCAAGAATTCTCGTCGGCAGGGGGCATGGGGAGGACTGAAGCTTTCTTT. The encoded protein is CASSQEFSSAGGMGRTEAFF.

This sequence joins TRBV5-1 and TRBJ2-1; D remains ambiguous. Looked up from germline, CDR1 is SGHRS and CDR2 is YFSETQ. The CDR3 length is 13 residues. Trimming took off 4 bases at V and 8 bases at J, with 13 bases between the two ends. The CDR3 sequence is CASSIWTLDEQFF. As DNA, the CDR3 is TGCGCCAGCAGCATCTGGACGTTGGATGAGCAGTTCTTC.

This chain uses TRBV5-4 with TRBJ2-1; D ambiguous. The V end lost 4 bases, the J end lost 0 bases, and 11 bases lay between the germline ends. The CDR3 has 15 residues. Germline-derived CDR1 and CDR2 are SGHNT and YYREEE (reference sequence). CDR3: CASSPTLSSYNEQFF. The CDR3 DNA sequence: TGTGCCAGCAGCCCCACATTGAGCTCCTACAATGAGCAGTTCTTC.

The gene calls are TRBV5-1 and TRBJ1-4; tentative D call: TRBD1 (6 bases). The germline gives CDR1 SGHRS, CDR2 YFSETQ. This CDR3 contains 16 residues. V lost 0 bases, J lost 3 bases, and 12 bases lay in between. The CDR3 spells CASSLVRGAANEKLFF. CDR3 sequence (DNA): TGCGCCAGCAGCTTGGTTCGGGGGGCAGCTAATGAAAAACTGTTTTTT.

In DNA, the CDR3 is TGTGCCAGTAGTATCTCGGCAGGGGGCAGGTACGAGCAGTACTTC. Its translation: CASSISAGGRYEQYF. The V gene is TRBV19, the J gene TRBJ2-7, with 8 bases matching TRBD1. V shed 3 bases, J shed 4 bases, and the junction held 8 bases outside the gene matches. Germline CDR1 is LNHDA and CDR2 is SQIVND (reference sequence). This CDR3 is 15 amino acids long.

The chain couples TRBV2 to TRBJ1-5; no clear D gene. CDR1 and CDR2 from the germline V gene are SNHLY and FYNNEI. V was pared by 3 bases and J by 0 bases, with 15 bases between. The CDR3 is made up of 17 amino acids. The CDR3 reads CASSDFGRTYSNQPQHF. CDR3 nucleotide sequence: TGTGCCAGCAGTGACTTCGGGAGGACCTATAGCAATCAGCCCCAGCATTTT.

This clone was picked up one time. V is TRBV4-1 and J is TRBJ1-5; D unresolved. The CDR3 covers 16 residues. The germline CDR1 and CDR2 sequences are MGHRA and YSYEKL. Trimming pared 3 bases from V and 3 bases from J, leaving 15 bases between. CDR3 nucleotide sequence: TGCGCCAGCAGCCACCTGCTGGGAACAGTCAATCAGCCCCAGCATTTT. This sequence encodes CASSHLLGTVNQPQHF.

CDR3: CASSIQAPYNEQFF. The CDR3 DNA sequence: TGTGCCAGCAGTATTCAGGCCCCCTACAATGAGCAGTTCTTC. V and J are TRBV6-5 and TRBJ2-1; D is undetermined. The CDR3 is 14 residues long. V was clipped by 5 bases and J by 2 bases, with 10 bases between them. CDR1 and CDR2 from the germline V gene are MNHEY and SVGAGI.